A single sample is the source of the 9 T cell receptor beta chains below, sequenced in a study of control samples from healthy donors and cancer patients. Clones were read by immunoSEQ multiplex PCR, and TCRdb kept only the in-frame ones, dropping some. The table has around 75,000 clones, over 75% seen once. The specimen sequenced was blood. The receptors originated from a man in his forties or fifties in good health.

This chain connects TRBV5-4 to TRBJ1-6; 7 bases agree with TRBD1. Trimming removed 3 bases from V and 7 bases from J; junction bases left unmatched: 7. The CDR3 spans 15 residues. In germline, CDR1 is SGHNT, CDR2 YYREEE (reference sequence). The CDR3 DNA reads TGTGCCAGCAGCTACCCGCCAGGGGGAAATTCACCCCTCCACTTT. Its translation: CASSYPPGGNSPLHF.

The CDR3 protein is CASSLRLGGHNEQFF. CDR3 nucleotides: TGTGCCAGCAGTCTCAGGCTTGGGGGGCACAATGAGCAGTTCTTC. The chain is built from TRBV27 and TRBJ2-1; the D call may be TRBD1 or TRBD2 (6 bases each). The V end was cut by 5 bases, the J end by 5 bases, with 16 bases between. The germline V gene encodes CDR1 MNHEY and CDR2 SMNVEV (reference sequence). The CDR3 length is 15 residues.

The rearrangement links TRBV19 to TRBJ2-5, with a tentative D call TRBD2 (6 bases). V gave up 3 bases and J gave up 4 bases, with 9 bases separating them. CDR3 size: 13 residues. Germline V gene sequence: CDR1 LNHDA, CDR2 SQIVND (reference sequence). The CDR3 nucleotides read TGTGCCAGTAGTATCGTAGCGGCAGAGACCCAGTACTTC. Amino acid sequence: CASSIVAAETQYF.

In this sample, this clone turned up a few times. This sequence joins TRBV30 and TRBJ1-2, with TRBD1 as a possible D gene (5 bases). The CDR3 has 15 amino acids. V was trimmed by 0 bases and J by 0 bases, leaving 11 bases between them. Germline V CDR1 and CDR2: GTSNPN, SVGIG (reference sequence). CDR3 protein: CAWSVGQVSNYGYTF. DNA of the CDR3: TGTGCCTGGAGTGTGGGGCAGGTATCTAACTATGGCTACACCTTC.

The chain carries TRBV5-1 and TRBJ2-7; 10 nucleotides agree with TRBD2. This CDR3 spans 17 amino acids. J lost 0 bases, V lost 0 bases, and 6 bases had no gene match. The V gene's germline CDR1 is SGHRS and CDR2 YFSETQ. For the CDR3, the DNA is TGCGCCAGCAGCTTGGAGGCCCGACTAGCGGGCTCCTACGAGCAGTACTTC. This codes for CASSLEARLAGSYEQYF.

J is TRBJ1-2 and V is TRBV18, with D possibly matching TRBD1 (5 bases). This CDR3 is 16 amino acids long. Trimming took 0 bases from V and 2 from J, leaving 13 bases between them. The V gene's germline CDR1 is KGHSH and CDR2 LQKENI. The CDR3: CASSPPSTGANYGYTF. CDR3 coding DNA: TGTGCCAGCTCACCACCGAGTACAGGAGCAAACTATGGCTACACCTTC. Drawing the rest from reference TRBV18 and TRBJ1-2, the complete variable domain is NAGVMQNPRHLVRRRGQEARLRCSPMKGHSHVYWYRQLPEEGLKFMVYLQKENIIDESGMPKERFSAEFPKEGPSILRIQQVVRGDSAAYFCASSPPSTGANYGYTFGSGTRLTVV.

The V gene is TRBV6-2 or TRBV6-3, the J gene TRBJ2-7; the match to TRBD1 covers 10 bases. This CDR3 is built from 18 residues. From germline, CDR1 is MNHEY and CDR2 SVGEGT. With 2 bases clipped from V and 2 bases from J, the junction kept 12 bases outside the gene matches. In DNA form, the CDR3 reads TGTGCCAGCAGTTACGCGGGACAGGGGTATTCAACCCCCTACGAGCAGTACTTC. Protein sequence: CASSYAGQGYSTPYEQYF.

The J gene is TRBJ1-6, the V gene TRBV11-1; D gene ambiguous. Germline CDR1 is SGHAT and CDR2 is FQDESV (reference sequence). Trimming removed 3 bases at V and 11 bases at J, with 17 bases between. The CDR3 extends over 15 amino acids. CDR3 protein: CASSFGVQRHPPLHF. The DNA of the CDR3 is TGTGCCAGCAGCTTTGGGGTCCAACGGCATCCACCCCTCCACTTT.

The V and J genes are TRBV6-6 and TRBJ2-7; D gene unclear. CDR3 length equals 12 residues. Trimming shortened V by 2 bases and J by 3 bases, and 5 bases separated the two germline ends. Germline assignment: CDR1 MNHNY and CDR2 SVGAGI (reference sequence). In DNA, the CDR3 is TGTGCCAGCAGTTACAACGGCTACGAGCAGTACTTC. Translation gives CASSYNGYEQYF.